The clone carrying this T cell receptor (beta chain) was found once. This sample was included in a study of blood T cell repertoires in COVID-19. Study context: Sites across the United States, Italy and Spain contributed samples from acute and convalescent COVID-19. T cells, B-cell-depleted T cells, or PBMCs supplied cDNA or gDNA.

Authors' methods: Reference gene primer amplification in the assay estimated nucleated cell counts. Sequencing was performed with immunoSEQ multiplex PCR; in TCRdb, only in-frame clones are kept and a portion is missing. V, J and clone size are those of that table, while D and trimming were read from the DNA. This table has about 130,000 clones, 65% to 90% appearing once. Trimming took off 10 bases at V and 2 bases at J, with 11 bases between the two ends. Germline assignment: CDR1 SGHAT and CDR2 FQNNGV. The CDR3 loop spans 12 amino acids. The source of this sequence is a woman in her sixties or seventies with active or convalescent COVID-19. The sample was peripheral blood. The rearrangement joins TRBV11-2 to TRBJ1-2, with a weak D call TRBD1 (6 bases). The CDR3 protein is CANEDRNYGYTF. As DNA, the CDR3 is TGTGCCAATGAGGACAGAAACTATGGCTACACCTTC.